This T cell receptor beta chain was sequenced for a study of shared clonotypes between healthy human individuals. Germline V gene data show CDR1 as SGHAT and CDR2 as FQNNGV. This CDR3 is built from 16 residues. The germline V and J ends were trimmed by 1 base and 5 bases, with 17 bases remaining between them. Deep-level settings were used for running the assay. Replicate PCRs run on sorted subsets employed 200 ng DNA, roughly 30,000 T cell genomes. Measured with immunoSEQ multiplex PCR; TCRdb has only the in-frame clones, and not every one. The table shows over 2 million clones, with roughly 94% occurring only once.

The chain joins TRBV11-2 to TRBJ2-5; unclear D gene. The sequence derives from a young man in good health. The specimen sequenced was naive CD4+ T cells sorted from blood. The subset denotes: CD45RA+ positively selected. DNA of the CDR3: TGTGCCAGCAGCTTAGTGGGTGATATGGATTCGGAGACCCAGTACTTC. Its translation: CASSLVGDMDSETQYF.